This T cell receptor beta chain was obtained from a study of blood T cells in healthy people across ages. Whole-study results and caveats: From one million sequenced T cells, diversity estimates were lower bounds.

Peripheral blood was drawn, ten milliliters per donor. Isolated per sample were at least 6 million PBMCs. The germline CDR1 and CDR2 sequences are MNHEY and SVGEGT. The V end was cut by 6 bases, the J end by 5 bases, with 19 bases between. The CDR3 contains 15 residues. This clonotype appeared a few times. Antigen unknown. With a J-beta primer mix and a sample-barcoded 5' primer, a second PCR ran 7 to 11 cycles. A single record per CDR3 protein comes from TCRdb applying MiXCR to the 5' RACE reads. The table shows hundreds of thousands of distinct CDR3 sequences, with about 61% occurring only once. This clonotype was sampled from a man aged 40-55 years in good health. The specimen sequenced was blood. The chain carries TRBV6-2 or TRBV6-3 and TRBJ2-5, with D possibly matching TRBD1 (6 bases). This CDR3 is CASSLNRVKRETQYF. In DNA, the CDR3 is TGTGCCAGCAGCCTGAACAGGGTGAAAAGGGAGACCCAGTACTTC.